Listed below are T cell receptor beta chains from one sample, sequenced in a study of shared clonotypes between healthy human individuals. The assay was immunoSEQ multiplex PCR, and TCRdb's table has in-frame clones only and misses some. The sample yields around 610,000 clones, roughly 96% seen once. The sample taken for sequencing was naive CD8+ T cells sorted from blood. Receptors originate from a woman aged 25-40 years in good health. Both conserved end residues are part of each CDR3. The D gene is left open where the match is weak. Clone size is shown for a subset of rows, as once, few, many or a class of expanded clone.

clone size: NA
V gene: TRBV7-2
D gene: TRBD2
J gene: TRBJ2-2
CDR3 protein: CASSFSGSTGELFF
CDR3 DNA: TGTGCCAGCAGCTTTAGCGGGAGTACCGGGGAGCTGTTTTTT

clone size: NA
V gene: TRBV9
D gene: NA
J gene: TRBJ2-2
CDR3 protein: CASSTRGGLNTGELFF
CDR3 DNA: TGTGCCAGCAGCACCCGTGGCGGGTTGAACACCGGGGAGCTGTTTTTT

clone size: NA
V gene: TRBV5-6
D gene: NA
J gene: TRBJ2-1
CDR3 protein: CASNRMADSYNEQFF
CDR3 DNA: TGTGCCAGCAACCGTATGGCGGACTCCTACAATGAGCAGTTCTTC

clone size: NA
V gene: TRBV27
D gene: TRBD1
J gene: TRBJ1-1
CDR3 protein: CASSPQGATEAFF
CDR3 DNA: TGTGCCAGCAGTCCCCAGGGGGCAACTGAAGCTTTCTTT

clone size: NA
V gene: TRBV4-1
D gene: TRBD2
J gene: TRBJ2-7
CDR3 protein: CASSQEGGRRSYEQYF
CDR3 DNA: TGCGCCAGCAGCCAAGAGGGCGGGAGGCGCTCCTACGAGCAGTACTTC

clone size: NA
V gene: TRBV10-2
D gene: NA
J gene: TRBJ2-7
CDR3 protein: CASSDGGHEQYF
CDR3 DNA: TGCGCCAGCAGTGACGGGGGCCACGAGCAGTACTTC

clone size: NA
V gene: TRBV28
D gene: NA
J gene: TRBJ2-1
CDR3 protein: CASSSLGGYNEQFF
CDR3 DNA: TGTGCCAGCAGTTCCCTAGGGGGTTACAATGAGCAGTTCTTC

clone size: NA
V gene: TRBV28
D gene: TRBD2
J gene: TRBJ2-5
CDR3 protein: CASSFPWTSGGPLQETQYF
CDR3 DNA: TGTGCCAGCAGTTTCCCCTGGACTAGCGGAGGGCCACTCCAAGAGACCCAGTACTTC

clone size: NA
V gene: TRBV27
D gene: TRBD2
J gene: TRBJ2-7
CDR3 protein: CASSFASGRALHEQYF
CDR3 DNA: TGTGCCAGCAGTTTCGCTAGCGGGAGGGCCCTCCACGAGCAGTACTTC

clone size: NA
V gene: TRBV18
D gene: NA
J gene: TRBJ1-1
CDR3 protein: CASSPEGEAFF
CDR3 DNA: TGTGCCAGCTCACCCGAAGGGGAAGCTTTCTTT

clone size: NA
V gene: TRBV19
D gene: NA
J gene: TRBJ2-3
CDR3 protein: CASSPREEIDTQYF
CDR3 DNA: TGTGCCAGTAGTCCCAGGGAAGAGATAGATACGCAGTATTTT

clone size: NA
V gene: TRBV27
D gene: TRBD1
J gene: TRBJ1-5
CDR3 protein: CASSLRQGSEPQHF
CDR3 DNA: TGTGCCAGCAGTTTGCGACAGGGGTCGGAGCCCCAGCATTTT

clone size: NA
V gene: TRBV9
D gene: TRBD1
J gene: TRBJ2-7
CDR3 protein: CASSGNRGTYEQYF
CDR3 DNA: TGTGCCAGCAGCGGGAACAGGGGTACCTACGAGCAGTACTTC

clone size: NA
V gene: TRBV7-8
D gene: TRBD1
J gene: TRBJ1-5
CDR3 protein: CASSLAAGTGALSNQPQHF
CDR3 DNA: TGTGCCAGCAGCTTAGCGGCCGGGACAGGGGCCCTTAGCAATCAGCCCCAGCATTTT

clone size: NA
V gene: TRBV6-6
D gene: NA
J gene: TRBJ2-7
CDR3 protein: CASSSVSPRFGEQYF
CDR3 DNA: TGTGCCAGCAGTTCCGTCAGTCCACGCTTCGGGGAGCAGTACTTC

clone size: NA
V gene: TRBV5-4
D gene: NA
J gene: TRBJ1-1
CDR3 protein: CASRNRAVDTEAFF
CDR3 DNA: TGTGCCAGCCGTAACAGGGCTGTGGACACTGAAGCTTTCTTT

clone size: NA
V gene: TRBV7-9
D gene: TRBD2
J gene: TRBJ2-3
CDR3 protein: CASSLGGTSQYF
CDR3 DNA: TGTGCCAGCAGCTTAGGGGGGACTAGTCAGTATTTT

clone size: NA
V gene: TRBV28
D gene: NA
J gene: TRBJ1-3
CDR3 protein: CASSPGDLSGNTIYF
CDR3 DNA: TGTGCCAGCAGTCCAGGTGACCTCTCTGGAAACACCATATATTTT

clone size: NA
V gene: TRBV27
D gene: TRBD1
J gene: TRBJ1-1
CDR3 protein: CASSSGTGGNTEAFF
CDR3 DNA: TGTGCCAGCAGCTCCGGGACAGGGGGCAACACTGAAGCTTTCTTT

clone size: once
V gene: TRBV5-1
D gene: TRBD1
J gene: TRBJ1-1
CDR3 protein: CASSLGQGEVMNTEAFF
CDR3 DNA: TGCGCCAGCAGCTTGGGGCAGGGGGAGGTTATGAACACTGAAGCTTTCTTT

clone size: NA
V gene: TRBV11-1
D gene: TRBD1
J gene: TRBJ2-7
CDR3 protein: CASSFSGGQEQYF
CDR3 DNA: TGTGCCAGCAGCTTTTCAGGGGGACAGGAGCAGTACTTC

clone size: NA
V gene: TRBV27
D gene: NA
J gene: TRBJ1-6
CDR3 protein: CASSAGVRPLHF
CDR3 DNA: TGTGCCAGCAGTGCAGGGGTGCGTCCCCTCCACTTT

clone size: NA
V gene: TRBV4-1
D gene: NA
J gene: TRBJ2-2
CDR3 protein: CASSQEGTGRTGELFF
CDR3 DNA: TGCGCCAGCAGCCAAGAAGGGACGGGTCGCACCGGGGAGCTGTTTTTT

clone size: NA
V gene: TRBV15
D gene: TRBD1
J gene: TRBJ1-1
CDR3 protein: CATSILQGANTEAFF
CDR3 DNA: TGTGCCACCAGCATCTTACAGGGGGCAAACACTGAAGCTTTCTTT

clone size: NA
V gene: TRBV27
D gene: NA
J gene: TRBJ2-3
CDR3 protein: CASSHSTSLVTQYF
CDR3 DNA: TGTGCCAGCAGTCACTCGACTAGTCTAGTTACGCAGTATTTT

clone size: NA
V gene: TRBV5-4
D gene: NA
J gene: TRBJ2-1
CDR3 protein: CASSLGGLGANNEQFF
CDR3 DNA: TGTGCCAGCAGCTTGGGGGGTCTAGGCGCGAACAATGAGCAGTTCTTC

clone size: NA
V gene: TRBV20-1
D gene: NA
J gene: TRBJ2-3
CDR3 protein: CSARTPDTQYF
CDR3 DNA: TGCAGTGCCCGGACTCCAGATACGCAGTATTTT

clone size: NA
V gene: TRBV29-1
D gene: TRBD1
J gene: TRBJ1-1
CDR3 protein: CSVPGGGTEAFF
CDR3 DNA: TGCAGCGTTCCAGGGGGCGGCACTGAAGCTTTCTTT